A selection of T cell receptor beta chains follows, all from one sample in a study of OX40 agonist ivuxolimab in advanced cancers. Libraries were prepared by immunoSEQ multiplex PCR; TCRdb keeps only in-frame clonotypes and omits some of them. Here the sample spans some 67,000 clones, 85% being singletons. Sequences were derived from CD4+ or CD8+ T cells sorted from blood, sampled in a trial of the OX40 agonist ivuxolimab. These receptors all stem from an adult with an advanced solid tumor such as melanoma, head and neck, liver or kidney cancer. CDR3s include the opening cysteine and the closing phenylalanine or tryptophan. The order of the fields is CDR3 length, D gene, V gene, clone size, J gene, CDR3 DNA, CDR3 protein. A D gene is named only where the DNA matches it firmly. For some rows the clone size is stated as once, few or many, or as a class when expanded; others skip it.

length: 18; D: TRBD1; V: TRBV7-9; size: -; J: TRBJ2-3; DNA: TGTGCCAGCAGCCAGAGGGCCCTGGGACAGGGGTTCACAGATACGCAGTATTTT; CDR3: CASSQRALGQGFTDTQYF
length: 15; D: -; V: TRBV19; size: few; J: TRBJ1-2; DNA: TGTGCCAGTAGCCTGCAGGGGCCCACTAACTATGGCTACACCTTC; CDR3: CASSLQGPTNYGYTF
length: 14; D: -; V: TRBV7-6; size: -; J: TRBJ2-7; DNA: TGTGCCAGCAGCTTAGAAATCAGGGAACACGAGCAGTACTTC; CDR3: CASSLEIREHEQYF
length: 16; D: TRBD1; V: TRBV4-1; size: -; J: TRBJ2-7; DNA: TGCGCCAGCAGCCGGTCCGCCCGGGACAGGGTTTACGAGCAGTACTTC; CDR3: CASSRSARDRVYEQYF
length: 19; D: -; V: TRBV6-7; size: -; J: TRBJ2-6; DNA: TGTGCCAGCAGTTACAAATATTATTTCCCTATCTCTGGGGCCAACGTCCTGACTTTC; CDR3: CASSYKYYFPISGANVLTF
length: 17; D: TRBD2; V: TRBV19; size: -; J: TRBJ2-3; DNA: TGTGCCAGTAGTCCCTGGGGAGCGGGGGGGCGCACAGATACGCAGTATTTT; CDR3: CASSPWGAGGRTDTQYF
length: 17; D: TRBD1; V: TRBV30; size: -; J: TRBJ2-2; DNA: TGTGCCTGGAGTCGGGACAGGGGTTGGGGGGCTACCGGGGAGCTGTTTTTT; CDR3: CAWSRDRGWGATGELFF
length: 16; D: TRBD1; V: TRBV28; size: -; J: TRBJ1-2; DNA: TGTGCCAGCAGTTTGCTCCCCGGACAGGGGCGCTATGGCTACACCTTC; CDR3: CASSLLPGQGRYGYTF
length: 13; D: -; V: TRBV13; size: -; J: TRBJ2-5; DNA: TGTGCCAGCAGCTTACCAGGGGGGGAGACCCAGTACTTC; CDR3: CASSLPGGETQYF
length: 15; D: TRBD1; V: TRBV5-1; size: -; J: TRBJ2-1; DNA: TGCGCCAGCAGCTCACAGGGGGCATCTCGCAATGAGCAGTTCTTC; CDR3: CASSSQGASRNEQFF
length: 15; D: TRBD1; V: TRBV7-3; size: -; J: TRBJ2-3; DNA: TGTGCCAGCAGCGCGACAGGGGGCGTAACAGATACGCAGTATTTT; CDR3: CASSATGGVTDTQYF
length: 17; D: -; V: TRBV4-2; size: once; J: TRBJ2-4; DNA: TGTGCCAGCAGCCAAGACTCAGGGGCACTAGCCAAAAACATTCAGTACTTC; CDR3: CASSQDSGALAKNIQYF
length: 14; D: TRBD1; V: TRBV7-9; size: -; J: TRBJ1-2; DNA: TGTGCCAGCAGCTTTCAGGGGGCCAGCTATGGCTACACCTTC; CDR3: CASSFQGASYGYTF
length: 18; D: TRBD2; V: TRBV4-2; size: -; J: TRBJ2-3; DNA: TGTGCCAGCAGCCTGACTAGCGGGGCCACCCCTAGCACAGATACGCAGTATTTT; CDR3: CASSLTSGATPSTDTQYF
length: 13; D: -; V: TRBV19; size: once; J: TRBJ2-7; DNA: TGTGCCAGTAGTATACAAATCCGAGGCGAGCAGTACTTC; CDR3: CASSIQIRGEQYF
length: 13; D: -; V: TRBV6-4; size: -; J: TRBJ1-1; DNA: TGTGCCAGCAGGCTTACAGGGAGCACTGAAGCTTTCTTT; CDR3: CASRLTGSTEAFF